This record covers a single T cell receptor beta chain. Its antigen is undetermined. Assay: immunoSEQ multiplex PCR; the TCRdb copy retains only in-frame clones and omits some. The repertoire includes about 33,000 clones, 75% to 90% of them detected once, and about 22% sits in the top ten. It was focal radiation plus CTLA-4 blockade with ipilimumab that patients with chemo-refractory metastatic non-small-cell lung cancer received. This entry is derived from a study of radiotherapy plus CTLA-4 blockade in lung cancer. Broader study findings: Researchers report tumor-derived TCR clones expanding in blood after radiotherapy plus ipilimumab. Increased serum interferon-beta after radiation also reportedly predicted response strongly.

The germline V gene encodes CDR1 SGHNT and CDR2 YYREEE (reference sequence). Trimming took off 2 bases at V and 3 bases at J, with 6 bases between the two ends. This CDR3 contains 12 residues. The sequences come from peripheral blood, collected from a patient treated with radiotherapy plus ipilimumab. The V call is TRBV5-4, the J call TRBJ2-7; D unclear. This receptor was identified in a human donor with non-small cell lung cancer that progressed on radiotherapy plus ipilimumab. The CDR3 reads CASSFNNYEQYF. The CDR3 bases are TGTGCCAGCAGCTTCAACAACTACGAGCAGTACTTC.